The sequence of this TCR beta chain was determined in a study of T cell clonotyping in hematopoietic cell transplantation. The junction had 8 bases not matched to a gene; V was cut back by 1 base and J by 5 bases. The CDR3 covers 15 residues. Germline CDR1 and CDR2: GTSNPN and SVGIG (reference sequence). Produced via immunoSEQ multiplex PCR; TCRdb's table is partial and in-frame only. The data hold some 26,000 clones, with roughly 84% observed a single time. Time point noted: recipient sample about 28 days before transplant, after cytoreduction. The origin of this receptor is a man aged 40-55 years with acute myeloid leukemia. Some clones in this sample may be carry-over from other donors' samples. The input for sequencing was peripheral blood mononuclear cells, taken before stem cell transplant. V is TRBV30 and J is TRBJ2-7; TRBD1 matches 10 bases. The CDR3 here is CAWSAGTGDWDEQYF. The CDR3 nucleotides read TGTGCCTGGAGTGCTGGGACAGGGGATTGGGACGAGCAGTACTTC.